The 26 T cell receptor beta chains given below trace back to one sample, sequenced in a study of CD4 and CD8 cells across lung adenocarcinoma regions (dated by TCRdb to 2016 to 2019). Receptors were amplified or captured by PCR. This sample was sequenced with a HiSeq X Ten. The public reads were run again by TCRdb, first through fastp at Q25 and then through MiXCR, and only productive beta chains were kept. Rows merge per CDR3 protein into single entries with the most common DNA and genes. The sample records about 3,300 distinct CDR3 sequences, under 70% of which are singletons. About 20% of the sample belongs to the ten largest clones. The sequencing sample was made of CD4+ T cells from the margin of a lung tumor. This sample's cell subset or site label indicates: tumor margin region. Receptor source: a female donor with lung adenocarcinoma. The CD4 and CD8 labels of this study may be unreliable.

V usage is TRBV11-2 and J usage is TRBJ2-1, with 10 nucleotides matching TRBD1. The V gene end was trimmed by 3 bases and the J gene end by 0 bases; junction bases not matched to a gene: 2. The CDR3 runs to 16 residues. In germline, CDR1 is SGHAT, CDR2 FQNNGV. CDR3 bases: TGTGCCAGCAGCTTGGGGGACAGGGGCTCCTACAATGAGCAGTTCTTC. Translated, it gives CASSLGDRGSYNEQFF.

The chain recombines TRBV6-1 with TRBJ2-7, with 11 nucleotides matching TRBD1. Losses at the gene ends were 5 bases for V and 9 bases for J; bases not matched to a gene: 9. The CDR3 is 14 residues long. Germline CDR1 and CDR2: MNHNS and SASEGT. The chain's CDR3 is CASSPRRGQGAQYF. CDR3 nucleotides: TGTGCCAGCAGTCCCCGGCGTGGACAGGGGGCGCAGTACTTC.

The chain recombines TRBV6-1 with TRBJ2-1; D not resolved. Germline V gene lookup returns CDR1 MNHNS and CDR2 SASEGT. The length of the CDR3 is 16 residues. V lost 1 base to trimming and J lost 0 bases, with 10 bases between them. CDR3 loop: CASSEERWSSYNEQFF. The CDR3 DNA sequence: TGTGCCAGCAGTGAAGAAAGGTGGAGCTCCTACAATGAGCAGTTCTTC.

The chain carries TRBV7-8 and TRBJ2-1; no reliable D call. Trimming pared 5 bases from V and 3 bases from J, leaving 5 bases between. CDR1 and CDR2 (germline): SGHVS, FQNEAQ. The length of the CDR3 is 12 residues. CDR3 sequence reads: CASSTIYNEQFF. Here the CDR3 DNA reads TGTGCCAGCAGCACAATCTACAATGAGCAGTTCTTC.

Only a few counts were recorded for this clonotype. This sequence joins TRBV6-1 and TRBJ2-7; TRBD2 matches at 10 bases. With 1 base clipped from V and 2 bases from J, the junction kept 2 bases outside the gene matches. The CDR3 is 15 amino acids. Germline-derived CDR1 and CDR2 are MNHNS and SASEGT. The CDR3 reads CASSEDLAGAYEQYF. The DNA for the CDR3 is TGTGCCAGCAGTGAAGATCTAGCGGGAGCCTACGAGCAGTACTTC.

The chain employs TRBV6-4 and TRBJ2-1, with 11 bases lining up with TRBD2. V was pared by 2 bases and J by 2 bases, with 2 bases of the junction left unmatched. The germline V gene encodes CDR1 MRHNA and CDR2 SNTAGT. This CDR3 region has 16 residues. The CDR3 sequence: CASSDQTSGTYNEQFF. CDR3 DNA: TGTGCCAGCAGTGACCAGACTAGCGGGACCTACAATGAGCAGTTCTTC.

A few counts support this clonotype. This chain links TRBV6-1 with TRBJ2-5; unclear D gene. Germline V lookup: CDR1 MNHNS, CDR2 SASEGT. Trimming cost V 8 bases and J 3 bases, with 19 bases left between them. This CDR3 is built from 15 residues. The CDR3 DNA reads as TGTGCCAGCGTGTGGACGGCGGCGGTTAAAGAGACCCAGTACTTC. It is translated as CASVWTAAVKETQYF.

The chain uses TRBV6-2 or TRBV6-3 and TRBJ2-3; D is possibly TRBD2 (7 bases). In germline, CDR1 is MNHEY, CDR2 SVGEGT. The V gene lost 8 bases and the J gene lost 0 bases, with 15 bases spanning the gap. This CDR3 has 15 amino acids. In DNA, the CDR3 is TGTGCCAGCTTCAAGGGGGGGGCTAGCACAGATACGCAGTATTTT. Translated: CASFKGGASTDTQYF.

J is TRBJ1-6 and V is TRBV7-8; D not certain. V was trimmed by 4 bases and J by 7 bases, leaving 14 bases between them. The CDR3 has 15 amino acids. Looked up from germline, CDR1 is SGHVS and CDR2 is FQNEAQ. The CDR3 protein is CASSSEHHPNSPLHF. The CDR3 DNA follows: TGTGCCAGCAGCTCCGAACACCACCCGAATTCACCCCTCCACTTT.

The rearrangement uses TRBV7-8 and TRBJ2-1; D is ambiguous. V lost 0 bases to trimming and J lost 7 bases, with 13 bases between them. This CDR3 is 15 amino acids long. Germline loops: CDR1 SGHVS, CDR2 FQNEAQ. The CDR3 coding sequence is TGTGCCAGCAGCTTAGCGCGGCTCAGTGGTAATGAGCAGTTCTTC. As protein: CASSLARLSGNEQFF.

Concerning this clonotype itself: Germline is not matched at one junction end, which may reflect a read error. The chain is built from TRBV10-1 and TRBJ2-1; TRBD1 might be the D (6 bases). The germline CDR1 and CDR2 sequences are WNHNN and SYGVQD (reference sequence). CDR3 length: 13 amino acids. CDR3 DNA sequence: TGCGCCAGCAGTGCAGGGGCCGGGAAGACCCAGTACTTT. It encodes CASSAGAGKTQYF.

By its share, this clonotype is large (0.1 to 1%). This rearrangement joins TRBV6-1 to TRBJ2-1; 7 positions match TRBD1. The J call may be incorrect, as the DNA end agrees better with TRBJ2-7. This CDR3 is built from 15 residues. The V gene's germline CDR1 is MNHNS and CDR2 SASEGT. CDR3 loop: CASSTGSTGLSEQYF. The CDR3 nucleotides are TGTGCCAGCAGCACAGGATCGACAGGGCTCTCCGAGCAGTACTTC.

The chain carries TRBV6-1 and TRBJ2-6; D is undetermined. Germline values: CDR1 MNHNS, CDR2 SASEGT. CDR3 size: 14 residues. Trimming stripped 4 bases from V and 0 bases from J, with 4 bases between. In DNA, the CDR3 is TGTGCCAGCAGTGCAGCCTCTGGGGCCAACGTCCTGACTTTC. This sequence encodes CASSAASGANVLTF.

V gene TRBV6-1 combines with J gene TRBJ2-5; D not certain. The V gene's germline CDR1 is MNHNS and CDR2 SASEGT. The ends were cut back, 0 bases at V and 11 bases at J, with 13 bases in the middle. The CDR3 has 13 amino acids. The CDR3 protein is CASSEAWVGEQYF. The CDR3 region has the DNA TGTGCCAGCAGTGAAGCTTGGGTGGGTGAGCAGTACTTC.

This clonotype showed up just a few times. The V and J genes are TRBV6-1 and TRBJ1-1, with TRBD1 matching 9 bases. This CDR3 spans 19 amino acids. V was pared by 6 bases and J by 3 bases, with 20 bases of the junction left unmatched. In germline, CDR1 is MNHNS, CDR2 SASEGT. CDR3 nucleotides: TGTGCCAGCAGAAGAGACCGTGGACAGGGGATCGAGGCAGACACTGAAGCTTTCTTT. This translates into CASRRDRGQGIEADTEAFF.

This sequence joins TRBV30 and TRBJ2-1; the D gene could be TRBD1 or TRBD2 (6 bases each). The V end was cut by 6 bases, the J end by 0 bases, with 18 bases between. This CDR3 has 16 residues. The germline V gene encodes CDR1 GTSNPN and CDR2 SVGIG (reference sequence). DNA of the CDR3: TGTGCCTGTGACCCAATAGGGGGGAGCTCCTACAATGAGCAGTTCTTC. Amino acids: CACDPIGGSSYNEQFF.

The chain is built from TRBV6-4 and TRBJ2-1; D is unresolved. CDR1 is MRHNA, CDR2 SNTAGT, per germline. The germline V and J ends were trimmed by 0 bases and 4 bases, with 10 bases remaining between them. This CDR3 has 15 amino acids. CDR3 coding DNA: TGTGCCAGCAGTGACTCTTGGGTATCGTACAATGAGCAGTTCTTC. Translating gives CASSDSWVSYNEQFF.

The V call is TRBV10-2, the J call TRBJ2-3, with D possibly TRBD1 on 5 matching bases. CDR1 and CDR2 from the germline V gene are WSHSY and SAAADI. V was cut by 5 bases and J by 4 bases, with 10 bases left in between. The length of the CDR3 is 13 residues. The CDR3 DNA sequence: TGCGCCAGCAGTTCTGCAGGGTCAGATACGCAGTATTTT. The encoded protein is CASSSAGSDTQYF.

The CDR3 bases are TGTGCCAGCAGCCCCAAACTTGGGGGGACACTAAGTGAGGGGACCCAGTACTTC. It yields the protein CASSPKLGGTLSEGTQYF. The genes are TRBV7-6 and TRBJ2-1; either TRBD1 or TRBD2 may supply D (6 bases each). The DNA end lines up better with TRBJ2-5; the J call may be wrong. CDR3 length: 18 residues. Per germline, CDR1 SGHVS and CDR2 FNYEAQ.

The rearrangement links TRBV6-5 to TRBJ2-5, with D perhaps matching TRBD2 (6 bases). The CDR3 sequence is 15 residues long. Trimming left V 4 bases short and J 5 bases short, with 17 bases between. From germline, CDR1 is MNHEY and CDR2 SVGAGI. DNA of the CDR3: TGTGCCAGCAGTTTAACGGGACTCCCTCCGGAGACCCAGTACTTC. Translation gives CASSLTGLPPETQYF.

The chain recombines TRBV6-1 with TRBJ2-3; no clear D. V gave up 6 bases and J gave up 2 bases, with 6 bases separating them. CDR1 is MNHNS and CDR2 is SASEGT in the germline V gene. This CDR3 is 12 amino acids long. CDR3 residues: CASSFSTDTQYF. CDR3 DNA: TGTGCCAGCAGCTTTTCCACAGATACGCAGTATTTT.

This clonotype was detected once. V gene TRBV9 combines with J gene TRBJ2-1; TRBD2 aligns across 12 bases. Germline V gene data show CDR1 as SGDLS and CDR2 as YYNGEE. This CDR3 has 17 amino acids. V shed 0 bases, J shed 2 bases, and the junction held 3 bases outside the gene matches. This CDR3 is CASSVGASGRAYNEQFF. CDR3 DNA: TGTGCCAGCAGCGTAGGGGCTAGCGGGAGGGCCTACAATGAGCAGTTCTTC.

To note about this clonotype: The germline gene is not matched at one end of the junction; a read error may be the cause. The gene calls are TRBV12-3 or TRBV12-4 and TRBJ2-1; 7 bases line up with TRBD1. Near its end, the DNA agrees better with TRBJ2-7, so the J call may be wrong. This CDR3 has 13 amino acids. The CDR3 protein is CASSLDRAYEQYF. DNA of the CDR3: TGTGCCAGCAGCTTAGACAGGGCGTACGAGCAGTACTTC.

The rearrangement uses TRBV6-1 and TRBJ1-1; 10 nucleotides agree with TRBD1. CDR3 length: 14 residues. Germline V gene data show CDR1 as MNHNS and CDR2 as SASEGT. V dropped 5 bases and J dropped 8; count of bases not matched to a gene: 8. The CDR3 loop reads CASSPRRGQGEAFF. DNA of the CDR3: TGTGCCAGCAGTCCTAGAAGGGGACAGGGGGAAGCTTTCTTT.

J is TRBJ2-1 and V is TRBV27; D may be TRBD2 (6 bases). V gave up 4 bases and J gave up 0 bases, with 16 bases separating them. Germline CDR1 is MNHEY and CDR2 is SMNVEV (reference sequence). The CDR3 contains 17 residues. In DNA, the CDR3 is TGTGCCAGCAGTTCGGGAGCAGGCCCGAGCTCCTACAATGAGCAGTTCTTC. It translates to CASSSGAGPSSYNEQFF.

This clonotype has a handful of counts. Germline and junction disagree at one end, which may indicate a read error. The chain couples TRBV7-7 to TRBJ2-7; maybe TRBD2 (6 bases). With the DNA end fitting TRBJ2-1 better, the J assignment may be wrong. The length of the CDR3 is 14 residues. The germline gives CDR1 SSHAT, CDR2 FNYEAQ (reference sequence). The CDR3 sequence: CASSLTGAVNEQFF. CDR3 in DNA: TGTGCTAGCAGCTTGACGGGAGCGGTAAATGAGCAGTTCTTC.